The next 25 T cell receptor beta chains were all read from a single sample in a study of T cell responses to AZD1222 COVID-19 vaccine. The data were produced by immunoSEQ multiplex PCR, yet TCRdb's version contains in-frame clones alone and is incomplete. Here the sample spans over 120,000 clones, 86% being singletons. Sequenced here: peripheral blood, sampled 28 days after the second AZD1222 dose. The receptors shown here come from an adult who received the AZD1222 COVID-19 vaccine.

In its sample, this clone was seen once. The chain combines TRBV5-1 with TRBJ1-1; D ambiguous. Germline V gene lookup returns CDR1 SGHRS and CDR2 YFSETQ. CDR3 size: 15 residues. Trimming stripped 2 bases from V and 0 bases from J, with 11 bases between. CDR3 DNA sequence: TGCGCCAGCAGCTTAGCGGCTGGTATGAACACTGAAGCTTTCTTT. This translates into CASSLAAGMNTEAFF.

CDR3 protein: CASSFGTSGTDTQYF. The CDR3 DNA is TGTGCCAGCAGCTTCGGGACTAGCGGAACAGATACGCAGTATTTT. V usage is TRBV7-6 and J usage is TRBJ2-3, with TRBD2 identical over 11 bases. Trimming removed 3 bases from V and 3 bases from J; junction bases left unmatched: 2. CDR3 length: 15 amino acids. CDR1 is SGHVS and CDR2 is FNYEAQ in the germline V gene. Using reference TRBV7-6 and TRBJ2-3 for the parts outside the CDR3, the full variable domain is GAGVSQSPRYKVTKRGQDVALRCDPISGHVSLYWYRQALGQGPEFLTYFNYEAQQDKSGLPNDRFSAERPEGSISTLTIQRTEQRDSAMYRCASSFGTSGTDTQYFGPGTRLTVL.

Points on this clone: This specimen includes other DNA sequences encoding the same CDR3. Here the CDR3 reads CASSWEVSGNTIYF. CDR3 bases: TGCGCCAGCAGCTGGGAGGTTTCTGGAAACACCATATATTTT. The genes are TRBV5-1 and TRBJ1-3; no clear D gene. The CDR3 length is 14 residues. Trimming left V 3 bases short and J 1 base short, with 8 bases between. Per germline, CDR1 SGHRS and CDR2 YFSETQ.

V usage is TRBV27 and J usage is TRBJ1-5, with D tentatively TRBD1 (5 bases). Germline V lookup: CDR1 MNHEY, CDR2 SMNVEV (reference sequence). Trimming took off 1 base at V and 4 bases at J, with 8 bases between the two ends. The CDR3 runs to 14 residues. The CDR3 sequence: CASSLWGRNQPQHF. CDR3 in DNA: TGTGCCAGCAGTTTATGGGGACGAAATCAGCCCCAGCATTTT.

The chain joins TRBV2 to TRBJ2-1; 7 nucleotides line up with TRBD2. This CDR3 region has 15 residues. V was pared by 6 bases and J by 0 bases, with 5 bases of the junction left unmatched. Germline-derived CDR1 and CDR2 are SNHLY and FYNNEI. The CDR3, as DNA: TGTGCCAGCAGCGTTGGGAGGGGCTCCTACAATGAGCAGTTCTTC. Amino acids: CASSVGRGSYNEQFF.

V is TRBV28 and J is TRBJ1-3; 7 positions match TRBD1. The CDR3 has 13 amino acids. V shed 8 bases and J 7 bases; nucleotides not matched to a gene: 8. The germline V gene encodes CDR1 MDHEN and CDR2 SYDVKM. The CDR3 coding sequence is TGTGCCAGCGGTGACAGGGCGCGGAACACCATATATTTT. As protein: CASGDRARNTIYF.

The chain links TRBV18 to TRBJ1-2; D is possibly TRBD1 (5 bases). V lost 7 bases and J lost 1, with 13 bases in between. The germline V gene has CDR1 KGHSH and CDR2 LQKENI. The CDR3 consists of 14 residues. The CDR3 loop is CASWRAGSNYGYTF. The DNA for the CDR3 is TGTGCCAGCTGGAGGGCAGGGAGTAACTATGGCTACACCTTC.

The chain carries TRBV28 and TRBJ2-4; TRBD2 might be the D (5 bases). CDR1 is MDHEN, CDR2 SYDVKM, per germline. CDR3 size: 11 residues. CDR3 sequence: CPPPGSDIQYF. The CDR3 coding sequence is TGTCCCCCCCCGGGGTCTGACATTCAGTACTTC. Full variable domain (rest looked up from reference TRBV28 and TRBJ2-4): DVKVTQSSRYLVKRTGEKVFLECVQDMDHENMFWYRQDPGLGLRLIYFSYDVKMKEKGDIPEGYSVSREKKERFSLILESASTNQTSMYLCPPPGSDIQYFGAGTRLSVL.

The chain is built from TRBV24-1 and TRBJ2-2; possibly TRBD1 or TRBD2 for D (7 bases each). V lost 5 bases, J lost 3 bases, and 15 bases lay in between. This CDR3 contains 16 residues. In germline, CDR1 is KGHDR, CDR2 SFDVKD. The CDR3 here is CATSGQGGRDTGELFF. As DNA, the CDR3 is TGTGCCACCAGTGGGCAGGGGGGGCGTGACACCGGGGAGCTGTTTTTT.

This chain uses TRBV2 with TRBJ2-5; no clear D. Trimming pared 3 bases from V and 2 bases from J, leaving 4 bases between. The CDR3 is made up of 12 amino acids. Germline lookup yields CDR1 SNHLY and CDR2 FYNNEI. The CDR3 bases are TGTGCCAGCAGTGACGGTCAAGAGACCCAGTACTTC. It encodes CASSDGQETQYF.

The chain uses TRBV5-1 and TRBJ2-1, with 9 bases matching TRBD2. The CDR3 runs to 15 residues. Germline V gives CDR1 SGHRS, CDR2 YFSETQ. After removal of 0 bases from V and 12 bases from J, the junction contained 10 bases not matched to a gene. The CDR3 DNA reads as TGCGCCAGCAGCTTGGTCGGAGGGACTAGCAGGGCGCAGTTCTTC. Its translation is CASSLVGGTSRAQFF.

The rearrangement links TRBV19 to TRBJ1-4; possible D gene TRBD1, 5 bases. The germline V gene has CDR1 LNHDA and CDR2 SQIVND (reference sequence). The CDR3 extends over 15 amino acids. V lost 3 bases and J 3 bases, leaving 11 bases between the germline ends. The CDR3 loop is CASSIPGGANEKLFF. As DNA, the CDR3 is TGTGCCAGTAGTATTCCCGGGGGAGCTAATGAAAAACTGTTTTTT.

The gene calls are TRBV7-9 and TRBJ2-3, with D unresolved. Trimming left V 5 bases short and J 3 bases short, with 9 bases between. In germline, CDR1 is SEHNR, CDR2 FQNEAQ (reference sequence). The CDR3 sequence is 13 residues long. The CDR3 DNA follows: TGTGCCAGCAGCCCCTGGGGAACAGATACGCAGTATTTT. Its translation: CASSPWGTDTQYF.

The CDR3 region has the DNA TGTGCCAGCAACAGAGGGAGGGAGACCCAGTACTTC. Its protein is CASNRGRETQYF. The chain couples TRBV16 to TRBJ2-5; weak D call: TRBD2 (6 bases). V lost 7 bases and J lost 5, with 11 bases in between. The CDR3 spans 12 residues. Germline CDR1 and CDR2: KGHSY and FQNENV.

This clone was picked up one time. The chain has TRBV3-1 (or the pseudogene TRBV3-2) and TRBJ1-2; no firm D call. V was trimmed by 4 bases and J by 3 bases, leaving 12 bases between them. CDR3 size: 14 residues. Germline CDR1 and CDR2: LGHDT and YNNKEL (reference sequence). The CDR3 spells CASSLLSADYGYTF. The DNA for the CDR3 is TGTGCCAGCAGCCTATTGTCAGCAGACTATGGCTACACCTTC.

The chain has TRBV14 and TRBJ1-2; possible D gene TRBD1, 5 bases. Trimming took off 3 bases at V and 8 bases at J, with 22 bases between the two ends. This CDR3 region has 16 residues. In germline, CDR1 is SGHDN, CDR2 FVKESK. CDR3 bases: TGTGCCAGCAGCCAGGGAGGGACCGGCCTTAACCGGGGCTACACCTTC. As protein: CASSQGGTGLNRGYTF.

This clone is a singleton in its sample. This sequence joins TRBV20-1 and TRBJ2-1, with no clear D. The CDR3 is made up of 10 amino acids. Trimming took 7 bases from V and 7 from J, leaving 8 bases between them. Germline CDR1 DFQATT, CDR2 SNEGSKA (reference sequence). This CDR3 is CSVRENEQFF. In nucleotides, the CDR3 is TGCAGTGTAAGAGAAAATGAGCAGTTCTTC.

The chain couples TRBV6-1 to TRBJ1-5; D remains ambiguous. The CDR3 spans 13 residues. Trimming removed 2 bases at V and 5 bases at J, with 7 bases between. The V gene's germline CDR1 is MNHNS and CDR2 SASEGT. CDR3 coding DNA: TGTGCCAGCAGTGAAAACTTGGATCAGCCCCAGCATTTT. It translates to CASSENLDQPQHF.

The gene calls are TRBV5-3 and TRBJ2-1; D is uncertain. TRBV5-3 is assigned to the ORF class and has an uncertain function. Trimming shortened V by 3 bases and J by 7 bases, and 17 bases separated the two germline ends. The CDR3 consists of 15 residues. The CDR3 spells CARSSRKPGLNEQFF. CDR3 DNA sequence: TGTGCCAGAAGCTCACGGAAGCCCGGATTAAATGAGCAGTTCTTC.

This clone was counted between two and nine times. V and J are TRBV7-6 and TRBJ2-7, with D tentatively TRBD1 or TRBD2 (5 bases each). V was pared by 5 bases and J by 0 bases, with 14 bases between. CDR3 size: 15 residues. Germline V lookup: CDR1 SGHVS, CDR2 FNYEAQ. The chain's CDR3 is CASSLLGETSYEQYF. In DNA form, the CDR3 reads TGTGCCAGCAGCCTACTGGGGGAAACCTCCTACGAGCAGTACTTC.

The table lists this clone with a count of one. Here the CDR3 DNA reads TGTGCCAGCAGCGGTTCTGGGAATGAGCAGTTCTTC. This encodes CASSGSGNEQFF. The chain uses TRBV7-7 and TRBJ2-1; D is unclear. Germline loops: CDR1 SSHAT, CDR2 FNYEAQ (reference sequence). The CDR3 spans 12 residues. Trimming left V 5 bases short and J 7 bases short, with 9 bases between.

A single count supports this clone. The rearrangement uses TRBV10-3 and TRBJ1-1; TRBD1 matches at 9 bases. Germline-derived CDR1 and CDR2 are ENHRY and SYGVKD. This CDR3 spans 14 amino acids. V lost 6 bases to trimming and J lost 4 bases; unmatched junction nucleotides: 6. The CDR3 sequence is CAISGQGSGTEAFF. In DNA form, the CDR3 reads TGTGCCATCAGCGGACAGGGGTCGGGCACTGAAGCTTTCTTT.

The gene calls are TRBV24-1 and TRBJ2-2, with TRBD1 as a possible D gene (6 bases). This CDR3 is 14 amino acids long. V lost 7 bases and J lost 6, with 14 bases in between. Germline CDR1 is KGHDR and CDR2 is SFDVKD. Here the CDR3 DNA reads TGTGCCACCAGATCTTCAGGGGTGGCCGGGGAGCTGTTTTTT. This codes for CATRSSGVAGELFF.

The chain links TRBV9 to TRBJ2-1; 7 positions agree with TRBD1. The CDR3 sequence is 15 residues long. From germline, CDR1 is SGDLS and CDR2 YYNGEE. Trimming removed 4 bases from V and 5 bases from J; junction bases left unmatched: 9. This CDR3 is CASSKDRVGDNEQFF. In nucleotides, the CDR3 is TGTGCCAGCAGCAAAGACAGGGTAGGTGACAATGAGCAGTTCTTC.

This chain joins TRBV5-1 and TRBJ1-5; D is ambiguous. V lost 5 bases, J lost 4 bases, and 10 bases lay in between. Germline V gives CDR1 SGHRS, CDR2 YFSETQ. The CDR3 sequence is 13 residues long. CDR3 nucleotide sequence: TGCGCCAGCAGTCAAGGGCAAAATCAGCCCCAGCATTTT. As protein: CASSQGQNQPQHF.